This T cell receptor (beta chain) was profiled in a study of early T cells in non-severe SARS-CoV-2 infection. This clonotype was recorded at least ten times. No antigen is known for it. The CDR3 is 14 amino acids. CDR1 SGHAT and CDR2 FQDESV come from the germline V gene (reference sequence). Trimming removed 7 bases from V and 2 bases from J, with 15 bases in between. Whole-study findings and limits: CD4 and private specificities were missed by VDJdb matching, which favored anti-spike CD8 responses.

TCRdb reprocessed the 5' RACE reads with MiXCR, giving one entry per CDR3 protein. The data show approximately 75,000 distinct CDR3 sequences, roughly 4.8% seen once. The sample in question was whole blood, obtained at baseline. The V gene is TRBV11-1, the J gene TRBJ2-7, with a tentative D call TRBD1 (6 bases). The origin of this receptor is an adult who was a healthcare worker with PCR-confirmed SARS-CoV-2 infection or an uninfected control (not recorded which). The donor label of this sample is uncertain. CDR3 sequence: CASTLTQGTYEQYF. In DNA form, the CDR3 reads TGTGCCAGCACCCTTACACAGGGAACCTACGAGCAGTACTTC.